This T cell receptor (beta chain) stems from a study of T-cell memory formation after mild COVID-19. Study findings and constraints: What remained unconfirmed was the SARS-CoV-2 specificity of second-wave clones peaking on day 37.

V shed 3 bases, J shed 6 bases, and the junction held 10 bases outside the gene matches. This CDR3 is 17 amino acids long. The germline V gene has CDR1 LNHNV and CDR2 YYDKDF (reference sequence). TCRdb ran MiXCR on the 5' RACE reads and lists one entry per CDR3 protein. The sample records about 560,000 distinct CDR3 sequences, 15% to 20% being singletons. About this clonotype: The antigen is undetermined.

The sequence was obtained from an adult woman who had mild COVID-19 (a few samples of this study predate the infection). Cell type and time point are not known. V is TRBV15 and J is TRBJ2-1, with 11 bases that match TRBD2. Sequencing was performed on PBMCs or a T cell subset sorted from them (not recorded which). The CDR3 DNA reads TGTGCCACCAGCAGGGACCATACTAGCGGGAGTGTCAATGAGCAGTTCTTC. Amino acid sequence: CATSRDHTSGSVNEQFF.